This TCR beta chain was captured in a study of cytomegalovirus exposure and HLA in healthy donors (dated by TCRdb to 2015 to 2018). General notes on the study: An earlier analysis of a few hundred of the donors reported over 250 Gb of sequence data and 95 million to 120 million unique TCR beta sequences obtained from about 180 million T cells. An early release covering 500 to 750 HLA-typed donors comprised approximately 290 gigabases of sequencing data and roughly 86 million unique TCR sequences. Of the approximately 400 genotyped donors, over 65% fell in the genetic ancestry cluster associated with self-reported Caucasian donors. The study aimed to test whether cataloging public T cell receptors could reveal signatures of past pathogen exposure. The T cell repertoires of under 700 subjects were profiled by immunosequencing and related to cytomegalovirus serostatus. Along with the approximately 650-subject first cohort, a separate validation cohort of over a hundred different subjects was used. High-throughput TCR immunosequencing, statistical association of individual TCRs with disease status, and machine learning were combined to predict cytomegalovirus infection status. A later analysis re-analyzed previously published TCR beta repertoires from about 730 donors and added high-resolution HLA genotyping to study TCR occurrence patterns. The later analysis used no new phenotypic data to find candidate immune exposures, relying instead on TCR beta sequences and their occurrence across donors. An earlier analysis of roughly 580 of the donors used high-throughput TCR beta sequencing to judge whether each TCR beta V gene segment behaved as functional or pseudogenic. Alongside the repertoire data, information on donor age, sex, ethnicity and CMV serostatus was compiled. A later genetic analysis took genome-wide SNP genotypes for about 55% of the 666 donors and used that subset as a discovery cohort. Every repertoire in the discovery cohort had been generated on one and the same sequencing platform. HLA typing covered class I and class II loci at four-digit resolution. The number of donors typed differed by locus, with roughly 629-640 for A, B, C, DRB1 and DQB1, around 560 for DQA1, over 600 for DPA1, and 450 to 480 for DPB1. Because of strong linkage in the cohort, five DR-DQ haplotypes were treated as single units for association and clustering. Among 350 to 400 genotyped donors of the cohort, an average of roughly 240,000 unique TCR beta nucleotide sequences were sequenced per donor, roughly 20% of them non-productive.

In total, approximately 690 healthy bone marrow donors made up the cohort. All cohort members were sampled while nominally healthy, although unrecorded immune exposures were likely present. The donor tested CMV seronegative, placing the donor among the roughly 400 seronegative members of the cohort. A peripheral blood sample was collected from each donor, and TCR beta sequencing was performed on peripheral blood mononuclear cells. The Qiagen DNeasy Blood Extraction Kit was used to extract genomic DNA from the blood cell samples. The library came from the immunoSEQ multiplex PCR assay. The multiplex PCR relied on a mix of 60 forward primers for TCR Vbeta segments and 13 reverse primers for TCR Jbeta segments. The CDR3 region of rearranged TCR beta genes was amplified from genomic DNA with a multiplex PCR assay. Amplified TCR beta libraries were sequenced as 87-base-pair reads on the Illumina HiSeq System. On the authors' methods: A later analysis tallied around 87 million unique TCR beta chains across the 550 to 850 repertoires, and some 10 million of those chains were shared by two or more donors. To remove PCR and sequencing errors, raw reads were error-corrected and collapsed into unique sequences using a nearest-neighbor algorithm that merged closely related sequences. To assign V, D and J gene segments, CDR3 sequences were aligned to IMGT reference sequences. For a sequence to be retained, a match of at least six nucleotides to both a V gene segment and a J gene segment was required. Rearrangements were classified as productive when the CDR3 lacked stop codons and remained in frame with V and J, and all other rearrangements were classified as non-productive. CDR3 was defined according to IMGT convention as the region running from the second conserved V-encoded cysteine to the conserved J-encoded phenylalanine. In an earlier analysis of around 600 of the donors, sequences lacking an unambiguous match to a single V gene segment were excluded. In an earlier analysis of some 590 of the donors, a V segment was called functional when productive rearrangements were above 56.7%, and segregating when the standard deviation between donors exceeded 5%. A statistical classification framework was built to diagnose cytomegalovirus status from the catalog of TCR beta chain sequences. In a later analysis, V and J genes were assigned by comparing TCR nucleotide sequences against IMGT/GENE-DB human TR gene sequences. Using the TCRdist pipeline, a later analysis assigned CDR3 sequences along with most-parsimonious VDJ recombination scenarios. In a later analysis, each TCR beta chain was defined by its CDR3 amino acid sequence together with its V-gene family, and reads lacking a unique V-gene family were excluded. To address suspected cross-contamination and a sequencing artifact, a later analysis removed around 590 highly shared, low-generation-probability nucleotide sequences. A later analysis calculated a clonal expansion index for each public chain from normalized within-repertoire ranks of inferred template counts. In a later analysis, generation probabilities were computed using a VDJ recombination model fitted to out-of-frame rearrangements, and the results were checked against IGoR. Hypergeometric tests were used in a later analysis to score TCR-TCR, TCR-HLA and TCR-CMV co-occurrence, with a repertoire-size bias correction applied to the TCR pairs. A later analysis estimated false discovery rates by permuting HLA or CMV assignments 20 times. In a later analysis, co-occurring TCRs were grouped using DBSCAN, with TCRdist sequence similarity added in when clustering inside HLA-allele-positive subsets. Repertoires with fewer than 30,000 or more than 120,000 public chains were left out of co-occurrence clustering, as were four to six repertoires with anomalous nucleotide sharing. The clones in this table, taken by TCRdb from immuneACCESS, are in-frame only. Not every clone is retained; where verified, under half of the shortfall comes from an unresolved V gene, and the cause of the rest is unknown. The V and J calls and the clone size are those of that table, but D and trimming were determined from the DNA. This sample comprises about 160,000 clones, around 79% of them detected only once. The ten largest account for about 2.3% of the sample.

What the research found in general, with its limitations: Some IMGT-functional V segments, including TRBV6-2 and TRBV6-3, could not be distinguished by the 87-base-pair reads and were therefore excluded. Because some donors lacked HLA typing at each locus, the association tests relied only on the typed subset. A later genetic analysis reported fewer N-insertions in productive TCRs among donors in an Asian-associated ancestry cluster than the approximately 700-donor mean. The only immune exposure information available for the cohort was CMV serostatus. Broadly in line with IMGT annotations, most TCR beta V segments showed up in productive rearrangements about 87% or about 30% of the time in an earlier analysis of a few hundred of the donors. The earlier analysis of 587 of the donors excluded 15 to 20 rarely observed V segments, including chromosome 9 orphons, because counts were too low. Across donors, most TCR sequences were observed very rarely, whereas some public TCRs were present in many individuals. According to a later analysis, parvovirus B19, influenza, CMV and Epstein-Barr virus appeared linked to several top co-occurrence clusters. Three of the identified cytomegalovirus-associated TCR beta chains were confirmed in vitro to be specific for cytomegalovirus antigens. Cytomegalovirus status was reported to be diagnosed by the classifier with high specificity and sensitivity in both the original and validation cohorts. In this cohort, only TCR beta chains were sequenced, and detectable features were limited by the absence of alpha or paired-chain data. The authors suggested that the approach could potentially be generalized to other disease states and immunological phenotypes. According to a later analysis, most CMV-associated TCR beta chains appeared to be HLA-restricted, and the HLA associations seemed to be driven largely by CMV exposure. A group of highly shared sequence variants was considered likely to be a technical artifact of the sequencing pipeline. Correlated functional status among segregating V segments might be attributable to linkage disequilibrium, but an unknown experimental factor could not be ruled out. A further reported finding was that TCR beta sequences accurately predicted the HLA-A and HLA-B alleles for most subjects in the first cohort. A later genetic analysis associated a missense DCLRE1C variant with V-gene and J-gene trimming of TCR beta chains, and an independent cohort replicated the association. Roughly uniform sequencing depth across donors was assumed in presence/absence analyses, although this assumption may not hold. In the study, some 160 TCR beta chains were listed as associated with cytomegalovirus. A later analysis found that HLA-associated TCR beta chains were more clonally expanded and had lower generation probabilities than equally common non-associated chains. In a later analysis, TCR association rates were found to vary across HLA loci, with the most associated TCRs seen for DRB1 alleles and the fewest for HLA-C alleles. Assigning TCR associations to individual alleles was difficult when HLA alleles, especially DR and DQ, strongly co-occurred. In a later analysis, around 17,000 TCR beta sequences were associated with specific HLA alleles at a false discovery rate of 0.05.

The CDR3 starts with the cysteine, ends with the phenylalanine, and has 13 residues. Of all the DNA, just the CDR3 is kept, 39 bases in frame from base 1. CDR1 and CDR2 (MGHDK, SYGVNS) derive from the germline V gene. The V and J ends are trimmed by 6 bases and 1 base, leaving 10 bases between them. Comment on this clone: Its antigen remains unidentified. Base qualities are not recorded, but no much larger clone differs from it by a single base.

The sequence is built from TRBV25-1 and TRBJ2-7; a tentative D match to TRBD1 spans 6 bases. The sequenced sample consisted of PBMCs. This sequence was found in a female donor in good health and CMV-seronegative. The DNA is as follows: TGTGCCAGCAGCTCCAGGGGTTCCTACGAGCAGTACTTC. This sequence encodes CASSSRGSYEQYF.